This T cell receptor (beta chain) was sequenced for a study of blood T cells in healthy people across ages. A second PCR of 7 to 11 cycles used a sample-barcoded 5' primer and a J-beta primer mix. Using its own MiXCR run on the 5' RACE reads, TCRdb lists one record per CDR3 protein. Among 1.6 million or so distinct CDR3 sequences, almost 35% were seen once, and the ten largest hold over 9%. Between the trimmed V and J ends, which lost 0 bases and 6 bases, there was a span of 1 base. The CDR3 extends over 11 amino acids. Germline values: CDR1 KGHDR, CDR2 SFDVKD. Sample: blood. The TCR originated in a woman aged 25 to 39 in good health. This rearrangement joins TRBV24-1 to TRBJ2-5; D is uncertain. The CDR3 sequence is CATSDLQTQYF. CDR3 nucleotides: TGTGCCACCAGTGATTTGCAGACCCAGTACTTC.